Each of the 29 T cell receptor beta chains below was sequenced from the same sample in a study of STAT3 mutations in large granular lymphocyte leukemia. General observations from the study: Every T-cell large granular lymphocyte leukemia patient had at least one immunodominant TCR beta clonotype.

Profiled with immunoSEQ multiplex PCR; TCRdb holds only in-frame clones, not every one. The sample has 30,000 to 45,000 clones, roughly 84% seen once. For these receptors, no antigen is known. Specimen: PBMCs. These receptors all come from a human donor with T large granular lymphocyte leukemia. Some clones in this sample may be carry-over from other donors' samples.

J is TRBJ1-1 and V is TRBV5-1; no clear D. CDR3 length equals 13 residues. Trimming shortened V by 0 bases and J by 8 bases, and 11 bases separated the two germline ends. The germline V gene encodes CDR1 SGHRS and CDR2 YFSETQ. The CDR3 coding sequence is TGCGCCAGCAGCTTGGAGGCCAAGCGAGAAGCTTTCTTT. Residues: CASSLEAKREAFF. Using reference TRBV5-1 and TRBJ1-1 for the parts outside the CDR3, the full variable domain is KAGVTQTPRYLIKTRGQQVTLSCSPISGHRSVSWYQQTPGQGLQFLFEYFSETQRNKGNFPGRFSGRQFSNSRSEMNVSTLELGDSALYLCASSLEAKREAFFGQGTRLTVV.

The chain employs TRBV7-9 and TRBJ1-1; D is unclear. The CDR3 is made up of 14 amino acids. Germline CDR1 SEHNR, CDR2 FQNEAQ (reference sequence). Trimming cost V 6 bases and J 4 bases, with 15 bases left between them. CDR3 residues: CASRFLRMGTEAFF. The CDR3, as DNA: TGTGCCAGCAGATTCCTGCGGATGGGCACTGAAGCTTTCTTT.

As DNA, the CDR3 is TGTGCCAGCAGCTTATATTCCGACAGAGCTAACTACGAGCAGTACGTC. The encoded protein is CASSLYSDRANYEQYV. V gene TRBV5-6 combines with J gene TRBJ2-7, with D perhaps TRBD1 (5 bases). The CDR3 has 16 residues. CDR1 SGHDT and CDR2 YYEEEE come from the germline V gene. V was clipped by 2 bases and J by 3 bases, with 18 bases between them.

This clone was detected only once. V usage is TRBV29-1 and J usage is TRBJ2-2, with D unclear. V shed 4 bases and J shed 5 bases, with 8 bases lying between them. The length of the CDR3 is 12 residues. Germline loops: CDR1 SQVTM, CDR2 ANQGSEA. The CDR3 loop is CSVGRATGELFF. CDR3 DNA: TGCAGCGTTGGAAGGGCGACCGGGGAGCTGTTTTTT.

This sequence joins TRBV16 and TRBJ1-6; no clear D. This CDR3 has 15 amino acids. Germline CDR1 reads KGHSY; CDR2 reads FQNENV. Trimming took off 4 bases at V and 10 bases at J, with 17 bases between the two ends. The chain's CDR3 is CASSRSEAVESPLHF. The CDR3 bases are TGTGCCAGCAGCCGGTCGGAGGCGGTGGAATCACCCCTCCACTTT.

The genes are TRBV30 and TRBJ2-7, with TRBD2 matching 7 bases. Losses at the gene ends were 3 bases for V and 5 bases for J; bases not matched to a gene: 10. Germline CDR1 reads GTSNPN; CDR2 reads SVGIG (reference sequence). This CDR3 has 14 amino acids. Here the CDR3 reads CAWSPGLVFHEQYF. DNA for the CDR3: TGTGCCTGGAGCCCTGGACTAGTCTTTCACGAGCAGTACTTC.

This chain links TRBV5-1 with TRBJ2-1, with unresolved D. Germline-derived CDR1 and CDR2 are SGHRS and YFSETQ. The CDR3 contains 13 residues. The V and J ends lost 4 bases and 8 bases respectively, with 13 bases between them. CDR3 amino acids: CASSSNRMDEQFF. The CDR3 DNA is TGCGCCAGCAGCAGCAATCGTATGGATGAGCAGTTCTTC.

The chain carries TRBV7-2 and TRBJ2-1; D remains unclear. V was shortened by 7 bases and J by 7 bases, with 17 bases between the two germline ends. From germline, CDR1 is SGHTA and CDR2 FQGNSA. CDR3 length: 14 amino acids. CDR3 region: CASNVPLVLNEQFF. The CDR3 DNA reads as TGTGCCAGCAACGTTCCTCTGGTCTTGAATGAGCAGTTCTTC.

The CDR3 spells CSVSGTGRSGANVLTF. Here the CDR3 DNA reads TGCAGCGTGTCCGGGACAGGGAGGTCTGGGGCCAACGTCCTGACTTTC. The chain joins TRBV29-1 to TRBJ2-6; TRBD1 matches 9 bases. The CDR3 contains 16 residues. V lost 6 bases, J lost 1 base, and 7 bases stayed unmatched. Per the germline V gene, CDR1 is SQVTM and CDR2 is ANQGSEA.

The CDR3: CASSQQGINEQYV. DNA of the CDR3: TGTGCCAGCAGCCAACAGGGGATCAACGAGCAGTACGTC. V and J are TRBV5-4 and TRBJ2-7, with TRBD1 identical over 7 bases. The CDR3 spans 13 residues. Germline V CDR1 and CDR2: SGHNT, YYREEE (reference sequence). Trimming took 4 bases from V and 5 from J; bases not matched to a gene: 6.

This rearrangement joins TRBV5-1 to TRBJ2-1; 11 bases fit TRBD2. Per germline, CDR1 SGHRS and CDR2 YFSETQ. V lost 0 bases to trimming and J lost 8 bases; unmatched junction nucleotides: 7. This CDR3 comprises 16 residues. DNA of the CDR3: TGCGCCAGCAGCTTGGGGAATAGCGGGGGGGGTGATGAGCAGTTCTTC. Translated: CASSLGNSGGGDEQFF.

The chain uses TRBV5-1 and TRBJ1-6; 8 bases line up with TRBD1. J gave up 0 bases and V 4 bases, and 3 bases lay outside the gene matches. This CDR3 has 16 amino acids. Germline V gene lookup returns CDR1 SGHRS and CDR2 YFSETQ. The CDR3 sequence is CASSRQGSSYNSPLHF. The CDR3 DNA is TGCGCCAGCAGCCGACAGGGGAGCTCCTATAATTCACCCCTCCACTTT.

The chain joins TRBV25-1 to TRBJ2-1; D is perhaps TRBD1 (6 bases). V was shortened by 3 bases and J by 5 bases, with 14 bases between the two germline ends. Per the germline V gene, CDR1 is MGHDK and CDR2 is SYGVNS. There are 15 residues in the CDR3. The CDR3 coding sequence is TGTGCCAGCAGTGATGCTGGGGGCTTCCACAATGAGCAGTTCTTC. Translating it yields CASSDAGGFHNEQFF.

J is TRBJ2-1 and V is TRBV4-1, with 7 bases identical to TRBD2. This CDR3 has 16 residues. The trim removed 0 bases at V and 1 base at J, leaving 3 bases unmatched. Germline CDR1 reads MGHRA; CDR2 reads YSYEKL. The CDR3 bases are TGCGCCAGCAGCCAAGAGAGGGGAGGGTCCTACAATGAGCAGTTCTTC. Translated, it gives CASSQERGGSYNEQFF.

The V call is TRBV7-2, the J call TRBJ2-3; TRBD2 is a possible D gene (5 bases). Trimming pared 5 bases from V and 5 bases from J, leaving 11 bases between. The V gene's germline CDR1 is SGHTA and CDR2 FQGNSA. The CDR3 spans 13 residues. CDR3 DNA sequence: TGTGCCAGCAGCCCTAACACTAGAGATACGCAGTATTTT. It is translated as CASSPNTRDTQYF.

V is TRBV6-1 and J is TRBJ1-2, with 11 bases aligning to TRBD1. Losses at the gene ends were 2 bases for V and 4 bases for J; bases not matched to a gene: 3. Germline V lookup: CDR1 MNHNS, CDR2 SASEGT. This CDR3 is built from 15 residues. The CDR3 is CASSEQGQGVYGYTF. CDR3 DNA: TGTGCCAGCAGTGAACAGGGACAGGGGGTCTATGGCTACACCTTC.

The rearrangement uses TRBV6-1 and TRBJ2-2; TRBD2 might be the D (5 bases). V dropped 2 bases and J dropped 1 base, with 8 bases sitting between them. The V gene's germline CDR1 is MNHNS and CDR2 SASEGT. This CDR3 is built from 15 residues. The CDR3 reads CASSELSGNTGELFF. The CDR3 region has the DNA TGTGCCAGCAGTGAACTGAGCGGGAACACCGGGGAGCTGTTTTTT.

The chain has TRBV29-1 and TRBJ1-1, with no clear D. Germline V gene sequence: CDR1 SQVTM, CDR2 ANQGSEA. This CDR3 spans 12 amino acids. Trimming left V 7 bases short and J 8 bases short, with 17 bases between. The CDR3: CSGAGETIEAFF. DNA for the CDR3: TGCAGCGGGGCCGGGGAAACAATCGAAGCTTTCTTT. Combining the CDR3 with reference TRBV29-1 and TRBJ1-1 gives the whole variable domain SAVISQKPSRDICQRGTSLTIQCQVDSQVTMMFWYRQQPGQSLTLIATANQGSEATYESGFVIDKFPISRPNLTFSTLTVSNMSPEDSSIYLCSGAGETIEAFFGQGTRLTVV.

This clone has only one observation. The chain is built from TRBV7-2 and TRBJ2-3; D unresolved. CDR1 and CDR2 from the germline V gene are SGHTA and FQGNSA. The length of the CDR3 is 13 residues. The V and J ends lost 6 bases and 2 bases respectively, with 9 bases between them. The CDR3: CASRGQSTDTQYF. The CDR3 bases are TGTGCCAGCAGAGGTCAGTCCACAGATACGCAGTATTTT.

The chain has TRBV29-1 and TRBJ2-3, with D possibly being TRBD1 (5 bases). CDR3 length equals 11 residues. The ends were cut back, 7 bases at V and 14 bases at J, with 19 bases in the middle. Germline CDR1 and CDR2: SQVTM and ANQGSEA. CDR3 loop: CSASVGRELYF. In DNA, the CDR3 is TGCAGCGCCAGCGTGGGCAGGGAACTGTATTTT.

This CDR3 is CASSRTGHSTDTQYF. The CDR3 DNA is TGTGCCAGCAGCCGGACAGGGCATAGCACAGATACGCAGTATTTT. The J gene is TRBJ2-3, the V gene TRBV7-8; TRBD1 matches at 8 bases. CDR1 is SGHVS, CDR2 FQNEAQ, per germline. This CDR3 comprises 15 residues. With 5 bases clipped from V and 0 bases from J, the junction kept 4 bases outside the gene matches.

The CDR3 sequence: CASSEWRRQGSSGNTIYF. DNA for the CDR3: TGTGCCAGCAGTGAATGGAGAAGACAGGGAAGTTCTGGAAACACCATATATTTT. This chain uses TRBV25-1 with TRBJ1-3; TRBD1 aligns across 7 bases. CDR1 is MGHDK and CDR2 is SYGVNS in the germline V gene. V shed 1 base and J 1 base; nucleotides not matched to a gene: 10. The CDR3 is made up of 18 amino acids.

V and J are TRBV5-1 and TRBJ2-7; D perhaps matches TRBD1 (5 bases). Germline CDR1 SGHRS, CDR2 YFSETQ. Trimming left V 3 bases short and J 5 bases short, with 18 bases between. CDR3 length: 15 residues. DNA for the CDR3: TGCGCCAGCAGCTCAGGGTTTGGGGTAAACAACGAGCAGTACTTC. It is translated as CASSSGFGVNNEQYF.

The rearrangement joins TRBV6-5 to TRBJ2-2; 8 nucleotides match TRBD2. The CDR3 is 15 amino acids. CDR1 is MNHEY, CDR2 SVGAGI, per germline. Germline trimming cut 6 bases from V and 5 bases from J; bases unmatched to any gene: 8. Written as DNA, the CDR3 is TGTGCCAGCAGGACGGGGGGGCAGGAAACCGGGGAGCTGTTTTTT. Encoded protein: CASRTGGQETGELFF.

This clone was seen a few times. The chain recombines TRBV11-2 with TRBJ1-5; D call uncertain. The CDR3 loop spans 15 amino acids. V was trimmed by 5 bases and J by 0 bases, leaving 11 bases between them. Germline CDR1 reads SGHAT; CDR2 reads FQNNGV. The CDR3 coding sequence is TGTGCCAGCAGCCCCGGGAGTTATAGCAATCAGCCCCAGCATTTT. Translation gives CASSPGSYSNQPQHF.

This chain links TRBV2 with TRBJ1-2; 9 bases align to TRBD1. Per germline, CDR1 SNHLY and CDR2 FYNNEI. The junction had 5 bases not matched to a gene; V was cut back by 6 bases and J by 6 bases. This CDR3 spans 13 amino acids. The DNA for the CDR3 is TGTGCCAGCAGGGACGGGACAGGGCATGGCTACACCTTC. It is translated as CASRDGTGHGYTF.

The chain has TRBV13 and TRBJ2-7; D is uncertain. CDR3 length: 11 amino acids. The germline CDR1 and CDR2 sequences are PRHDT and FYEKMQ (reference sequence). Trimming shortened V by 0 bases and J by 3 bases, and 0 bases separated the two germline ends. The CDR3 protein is CASSLGYEQYV. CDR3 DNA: TGTGCCAGCAGCTTAGGCTACGAGCAGTACGTC.

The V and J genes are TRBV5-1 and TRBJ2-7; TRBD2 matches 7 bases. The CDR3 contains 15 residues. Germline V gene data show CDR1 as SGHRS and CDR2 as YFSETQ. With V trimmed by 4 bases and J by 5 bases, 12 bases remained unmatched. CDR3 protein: CASSPGLVTTHEQYV. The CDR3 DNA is TGCGCCAGCAGCCCCGGACTAGTCACTACCCACGAGCAGTACGTC.

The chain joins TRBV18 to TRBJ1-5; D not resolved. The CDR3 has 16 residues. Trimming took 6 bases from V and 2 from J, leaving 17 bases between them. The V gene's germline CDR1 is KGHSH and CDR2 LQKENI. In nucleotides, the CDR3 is TGTGCCAGCTCCCGGGCCGGCGCGATGGGCAATCAGCCCCAGCATTTT. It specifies CASSRAGAMGNQPQHF.